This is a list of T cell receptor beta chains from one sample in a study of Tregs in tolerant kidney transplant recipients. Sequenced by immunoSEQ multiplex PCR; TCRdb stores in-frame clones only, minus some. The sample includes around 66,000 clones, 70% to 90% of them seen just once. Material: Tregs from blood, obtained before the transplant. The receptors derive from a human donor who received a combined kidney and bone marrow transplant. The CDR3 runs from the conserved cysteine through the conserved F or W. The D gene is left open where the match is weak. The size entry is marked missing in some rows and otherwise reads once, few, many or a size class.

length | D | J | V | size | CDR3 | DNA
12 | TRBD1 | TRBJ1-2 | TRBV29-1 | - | CSVEDRGHGYTF | TGCAGCGTTGAAGACAGGGGGCATGGCTACACCTTC
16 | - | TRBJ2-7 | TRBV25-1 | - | CASSGSATSGSYEQYF | TGTGCCAGCAGTGGTTCCGCGACCTCGGGCAGCTACGAGCAGTACTTC
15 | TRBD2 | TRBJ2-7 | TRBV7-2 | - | CASSLLAGDRVEQYF | TGTGCCAGCAGCTTACTAGCGGGAGATCGGGTCGAGCAGTACTTC
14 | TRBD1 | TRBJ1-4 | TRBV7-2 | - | CASSPGGTNEKLFF | TGTGCCAGCAGCCCAGGGGGGACTAATGAAAAACTGTTTTTT
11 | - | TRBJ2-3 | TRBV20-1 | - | CSGGSTDTQYF | TGCAGTGGAGGTAGCACAGATACGCAGTATTTT
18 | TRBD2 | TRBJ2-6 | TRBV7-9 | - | CASSLERGAIYGANVLTF | TGTGCCAGCAGCTTAGAGCGGGGGGCTATATATGGGGCCAACGTCCTGACTTTC
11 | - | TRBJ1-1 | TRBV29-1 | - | CTARSGTEAFF | TGCACCGCCCGGTCGGGCACTGAAGCTTTCTTT
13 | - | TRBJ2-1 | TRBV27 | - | CASSSSRGNEQFF | TGTGCCAGCAGTTCCTCACGGGGAAATGAGCAGTTCTTC
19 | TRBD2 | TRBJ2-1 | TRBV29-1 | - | CSVEEWGLAGGPIYNEQFF | TGCAGCGTTGAAGAATGGGGGCTAGCGGGAGGGCCCATATACAATGAGCAGTTCTTC
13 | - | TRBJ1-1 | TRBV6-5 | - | CASCWAFGTEAFF | TGTGCCAGCTGTTGGGCTTTTGGCACTGAAGCTTTCTTT
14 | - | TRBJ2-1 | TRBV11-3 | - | CASSFSRANNEQFF | TGTGCCAGCAGCTTTAGCAGGGCCAACAATGAGCAGTTCTTC
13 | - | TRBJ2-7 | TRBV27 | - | CASSLSAPYEQYF | TGTGCCAGCAGTTTGAGTGCCCCATACGAGCAGTACTTC
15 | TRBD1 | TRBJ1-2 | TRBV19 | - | CASSVGQGGSYGYTF | TGTGCCAGTAGTGTTGGACAGGGGGGGAGCTATGGCTACACCTTC
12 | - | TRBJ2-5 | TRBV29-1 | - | CSVVRVSETQYF | TGCAGCGTAGTTCGGGTCTCAGAGACCCAGTACTTC
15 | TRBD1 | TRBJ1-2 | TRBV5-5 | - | CASSPGQGLIYGYTF | TGTGCCAGCAGCCCGGGACAGGGGCTGATCTATGGCTACACCTTC
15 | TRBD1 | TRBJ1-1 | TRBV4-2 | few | CASSQTRQGRTAAFF | TGTGCCAGCAGCCAGACCAGACAGGGGAGGACTGCCGCTTTCTTT
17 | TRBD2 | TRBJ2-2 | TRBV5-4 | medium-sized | CASSSGLAGGDTGELFF | TGTGCCAGCAGCTCCGGACTAGCGGGAGGGGACACCGGGGAGCTGTTTTTT
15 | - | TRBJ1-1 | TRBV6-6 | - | CASSYSLGTDTEAFF | TGTGCCAGCAGTTACTCGCTGGGGACCGACACTGAAGCTTTCTTT
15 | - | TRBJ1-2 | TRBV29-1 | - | CSVEGGGEWGAGYTF | TGCAGCGTTGAAGGAGGTGGGGAGTGGGGGGCCGGCTACACCTTC
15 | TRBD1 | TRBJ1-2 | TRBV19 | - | CASRTSGTGGYGYTF | TGTGCCAGTAGGACCTCCGGGACAGGGGGCTATGGCTACACCTTC
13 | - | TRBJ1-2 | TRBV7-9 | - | CASSRVGSYGYTF | TGTGCCAGCAGCCGTGTCGGGAGCTATGGCTACACCTTC
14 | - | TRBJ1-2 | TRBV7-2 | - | CASSAAGGRYGYTF | TGTGCCAGCAGCGCCGCGGGGGGGAGGTATGGCTACACCTTC
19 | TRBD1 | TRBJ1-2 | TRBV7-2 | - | CASSLDNVRRQGATYGYTF | TGTGCCAGCAGCTTAGATAATGTAAGGCGACAGGGGGCGACCTATGGCTACACCTTC
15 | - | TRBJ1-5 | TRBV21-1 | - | CASRSSGQPNQPQHF | TGTGCCAGCAGATCATCGGGACAGCCCAATCAGCCCCAGCATTTT
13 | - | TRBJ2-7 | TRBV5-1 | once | CASSGPGSYEQYF | TGCGCCAGCAGCGGCCCGGGGTCCTACGAGCAGTACTTC
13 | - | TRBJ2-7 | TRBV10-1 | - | CASSRNRVGEQYF | TGCGCCAGCAGTAGAAACAGGGTGGGCGAGCAGTACTTC
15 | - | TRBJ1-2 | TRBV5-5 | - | CASSPRQDLRYGYTF | TGTGCCAGCAGCCCAAGACAGGATTTACGGTATGGCTACACCTTC
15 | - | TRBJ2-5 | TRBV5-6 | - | CASSLGAGRRETQYF | TGTGCCAGCAGCTTGGGGGCAGGGCGAAGGGAGACCCAGTACTTC
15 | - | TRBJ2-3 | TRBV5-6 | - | CASSIPGGGTDTQYF | TGTGCCAGCAGCATCCCGGGGGGCGGCACAGATACGCAGTATTTT
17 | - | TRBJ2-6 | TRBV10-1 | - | CASSRMPAQSRANVLTF | TGCGCCAGCAGTAGGATGCCCGCACAAAGTCGGGCCAACGTCCTGACTTTC
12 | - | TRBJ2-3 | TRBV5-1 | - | CASSLDTDTQYF | TGCGCCAGCAGCTTGGATACAGATACGCAGTATTTT
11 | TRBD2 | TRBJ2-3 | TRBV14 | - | CASSRGGSSYF | TGTGCCAGCAGCCGCGGGGGGTCATCGTATTTT
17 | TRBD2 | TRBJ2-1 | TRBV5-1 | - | CASSLAPKGGSYNEQFF | TGCGCCAGCAGCCTCGCCCCAAAGGGAGGGTCCTACAATGAGCAGTTCTTC
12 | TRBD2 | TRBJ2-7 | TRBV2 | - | CARGTTKGEQYF | TGTGCCAGGGGGACTACCAAGGGGGAGCAGTACTTC
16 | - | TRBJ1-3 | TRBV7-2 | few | CASSLGSGFGGNTIYF | TGTGCCAGCAGCTTAGGGTCAGGGTTTGGTGGAAACACCATATATTTT
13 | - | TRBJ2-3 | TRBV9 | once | CASSARGTDTQYF | TGTGCCAGCAGCGCCAGGGGCACAGATACGCAGTATTTT
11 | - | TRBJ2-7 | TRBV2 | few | CASSGVYEQYF | TGTGCCAGCAGCGGGGTCTACGAGCAGTACTTC
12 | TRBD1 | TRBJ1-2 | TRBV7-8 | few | CASSVYRGGYTF | TGTGCCAGCAGCGTTTACAGGGGTGGCTACACCTTC
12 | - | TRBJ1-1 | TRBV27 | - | CASRTGYTEAFF | TGTGCCAGCAGAACAGGGTACACTGAAGCTTTCTTT
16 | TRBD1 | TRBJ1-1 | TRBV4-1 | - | CASRRKARTGGFEAFF | TGCGCCAGCAGACGCAAAGCTCGGACAGGGGGTTTCGAAGCTTTCTTT
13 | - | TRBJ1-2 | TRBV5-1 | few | CASSPARFYGYTF | TGCGCCAGCAGCCCCGCCAGGTTCTATGGCTACACCTTC
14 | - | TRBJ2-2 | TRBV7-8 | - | CASSLIVLDGELFF | TGTGCCAGCAGCTTAATCGTTCTGGACGGGGAGCTGTTTTTT
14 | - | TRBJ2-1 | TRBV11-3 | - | CASSLDRGDNEQFF | TGTGCCAGCAGCTTAGATCGTGGGGACAATGAGCAGTTCTTC
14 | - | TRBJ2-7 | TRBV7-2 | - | CASSPRASTYEQYF | TGTGCCAGCAGCCCAAGGGCCTCGACCTACGAGCAGTACTTC
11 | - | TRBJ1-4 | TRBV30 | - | CAWGWWEKLFF | TGTGCCTGGGGGTGGTGGGAAAAACTGTTTTTT
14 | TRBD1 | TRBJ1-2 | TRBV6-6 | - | CASRTQGQGSGYTF | TGTGCCAGCAGGACCCAGGGACAGGGGAGTGGCTACACCTTC